Shown below are 26 T cell receptor beta chains from a single sample sequenced in a study of cytomegalovirus exposure and HLA in healthy donors. 13 Jbeta primers and 60 Vbeta primers were used for the PCR. Some clones are missing from TCRdb's copy, which holds only in-frame ones; the method was immunoSEQ multiplex PCR. The sample lists some 180,000 clones; 70% to 80% were seen once. The sequenced material came from PBMCs. The receptors were sampled from a woman aged 60-75 years in good health and CMV-seropositive.

This chain's CDR3 is CASSVVKGRGKGETQYF. The DNA of the CDR3 is TGTGCCAGCAGCGTAGTAAAAGGGCGGGGAAAGGGAGAGACCCAGTACTTC. The chain couples TRBV9 to TRBJ2-5; possibly TRBD2 for D (6 bases). The germline V and J ends were trimmed by 0 bases and 4 bases, with 19 bases remaining between them. Looked up from germline, CDR1 is SGDLS and CDR2 is YYNGEE. This CDR3 spans 17 amino acids.

The rearrangement joins TRBV5-6 to TRBJ1-1; TRBD1 is a possible D gene (6 bases). Trimming removed 3 bases from V and 8 bases from J, with 8 bases in between. The V gene's germline CDR1 is SGHDT and CDR2 YYEEEE. The length of the CDR3 is 11 residues. CDR3 residues: CASSSQGEAFF. The DNA of the CDR3 is TGTGCCAGCAGCTCCCAGGGGGAAGCTTTCTTT.

V and J are TRBV27 and TRBJ2-5, with 8 nucleotides matching TRBD1. Near its end, the DNA agrees better with TRBJ2-7, so the J call may be wrong. Germline values: CDR1 MNHEY, CDR2 SMNVEV (reference sequence). This CDR3 contains 15 residues. CDR3: CASSLLQGAPDEQYF. Here the CDR3 DNA reads TGTGCCAGCAGCCTTCTCCAGGGGGCGCCCGACGAGCAGTACTTC.

This rearrangement joins TRBV2 to TRBJ2-2; 9 bases are shared with TRBD2. Germline lookup yields CDR1 SNHLY and CDR2 FYNNEI. The V and J ends lost 3 bases and 6 bases, in that order; junction bases with no gene match: 5. The CDR3 is 15 amino acids. For the CDR3, the DNA is TGTGCCAGCAGTGAGGGGCGGGGGGGCCCCGGGGAGCTGTTTTTT. Translated: CASSEGRGGPGELFF.

This chain connects TRBV7-3 to TRBJ2-2; D gene unclear. The germline V gene has CDR1 SGHTA and CDR2 FQGTGA. The germline V and J ends were trimmed by 5 bases and 6 bases, with 7 bases remaining between them. CDR3 length: 12 residues. The DNA for the CDR3 is TGTGCCAGCAGCCCCCAGTCCGGGGAGCTGTTTTTT. Residues: CASSPQSGELFF. The full variable domain, rest sourced from reference TRBV7-3 and TRBJ2-2, is GAGVSQTPSNKVTEKGKYVELRCDPISGHTALYWYRQSLGQGPEFLIYFQGTGAADDSGLPNDRFFAVRPEGSVSTLKIQRTERGDSAVYLCASSPQSGELFFGEGSRLTVL.

V usage is TRBV5-4 and J usage is TRBJ1-2; TRBD1 matches 7 bases. After removal of 5 bases from V and 5 bases from J, the junction contained 18 bases not matched to a gene. There are 17 residues in the CDR3. The germline gives CDR1 SGHNT, CDR2 YYREEE (reference sequence). The CDR3 coding sequence is TGTGCCAGCAGGTCGGGACAGAGCCCCTTTCAATATTATGGCTACACCTTC. It translates to CASRSGQSPFQYYGYTF.

The J gene is TRBJ1-1, the V gene TRBV5-1; 7 nucleotides line up with TRBD1. Germline assignment: CDR1 SGHRS and CDR2 YFSETQ. Unmatched junction bases numbered 3, after V lost 0 bases and J lost 1 base. CDR3 length equals 15 residues. The CDR3 here is CASSLVSGGNTEAFF. In DNA, the CDR3 is TGCGCCAGCAGCTTGGTGTCAGGGGGGAACACTGAAGCTTTCTTT.

The chain uses TRBV30 and TRBJ2-5; 9 positions match TRBD1. Germline assignment: CDR1 GTSNPN and CDR2 SVGIG (reference sequence). This CDR3 contains 12 residues. V lost 8 bases, J lost 3 bases, and 4 bases stayed unmatched. CDR3 region: CAGQGTKETQYF. DNA for the CDR3: TGTGCCGGACAGGGGACTAAAGAGACCCAGTACTTC.

This clone was seen a few times. The J gene is TRBJ2-3, the V gene TRBV5-6; D may be TRBD2 (6 bases). From germline, CDR1 is SGHDT and CDR2 YYEEEE. V lost 4 bases and J 4 bases, leaving 13 bases between the germline ends. The CDR3 consists of 14 residues. CDR3 sequence reads: CASSPPSGADTQYF. CDR3 nucleotides: TGTGCCAGCAGCCCTCCCTCGGGAGCAGATACGCAGTATTTT.

This chain uses TRBV30 with TRBJ2-1; 7 bases are a match to TRBD1. The length of the CDR3 is 12 residues. V trimming: 3 bases; J trimming: 12 bases; junction bases outside the gene matches: 8. CDR1 is GTSNPN and CDR2 is SVGIG in the germline V gene (reference sequence). The CDR3 nucleotides read TGTGCCTGGAGCAAGACAGGGTTAGGGCAGTTCTTC. The encoded protein is CAWSKTGLGQFF.

The rearrangement uses TRBV28 and TRBJ1-4; 7 bases match TRBD1. There are 14 residues in the CDR3. Germline V gene sequence: CDR1 MDHEN, CDR2 SYDVKM. With V trimmed by 6 bases and J by 5 bases, 6 bases remained unmatched. CDR3 nucleotide sequence: TGTGCCAGCAGCCGGGACAGATCAAATGAAAAACTGTTTTTT. Translation gives CASSRDRSNEKLFF.

The CDR3 spells CASRGGMNTEAFF. Written as DNA, the CDR3 is TGTGCCAGTCGGGGAGGAATGAACACTGAAGCTTTCTTT. The rearrangement links TRBV27 to TRBJ1-1; unclear D gene. CDR1 and CDR2 (germline): MNHEY, SMNVEV (reference sequence). The V gene lost 9 bases and the J gene lost 0 bases, with 11 bases spanning the gap. The CDR3 totals 13 residues.

This clone was detected a few times. The genes are TRBV7-7 and TRBJ2-2, with 7 bases matching TRBD2. The CDR3 is made up of 14 amino acids. V lost 4 bases, J lost 5 bases, and 4 bases stayed unmatched. CDR1 and CDR2 (germline): SSHAT, FNYEAQ (reference sequence). The CDR3, as DNA: TGTGCCAGCAGCTCGACTAGCCGGACCGGGGAGCTGTTTTTT. Its protein product is CASSSTSRTGELFF. The whole variable domain, remainder taken from reference TRBV7-7 and TRBJ2-2, is GAGVSQSPRYKVTKRGQDVTLRCDPISSHATLYWYQQALGQGPEFLTYFNYEAQPDKSGLPSDRFSAERPEGSISTLTIQRTEQRDSAMYRCASSSTSRTGELFFGEGSRLTVL.

The V gene is TRBV14, the J gene TRBJ2-4; TRBD1 might be the D (6 bases). The CDR3 consists of 16 residues. V was pared by 4 bases and J by 7 bases, with 20 bases between. Germline-derived CDR1 and CDR2 are SGHDN and FVKESK. The CDR3 reads CASSPRQDRMTNIQYF. The CDR3 DNA reads TGTGCCAGCAGCCCCCGACAGGACCGAATGACGAACATTCAGTACTTC.

The V and J genes are TRBV18 and TRBJ2-7; possibly TRBD2 for D (7 bases). In germline, CDR1 is KGHSH, CDR2 LQKENI. V was clipped by 3 bases and J by 5 bases, with 17 bases between them. CDR3 length: 15 amino acids. CDR3 sequence (DNA): TGTGCCAGCTCACCCCTGCAGGGGAGGGGCAACGAGCAGTACTTC. This sequence encodes CASSPLQGRGNEQYF.

The J gene is TRBJ2-5, the V gene TRBV11-3; 9 positions match TRBD2. The J segment lost 4 bases and the V segment lost 5 bases, leaving 11 bases of the junction unmatched. From germline, CDR1 is SGHNT and CDR2 YENEEA. The CDR3 covers 16 residues. The CDR3 DNA reads as TGTGCCAGCAGCCCGGGGAGTAGCGGGGGTTTAGAGACCCAGTACTTC. Translation: CASSPGSSGGLETQYF.

The chain has TRBV27 and TRBJ1-3; 7 bases align to TRBD1. Trimming took 5 bases from V and 4 from J; bases not matched to a gene: 14. There are 17 residues in the CDR3. Germline CDR1 MNHEY, CDR2 SMNVEV (reference sequence). The CDR3 reads CASSLTTGTAIGNTIYF. For the CDR3, the DNA is TGTGCCAGCAGTCTAACGACCGGGACAGCGATAGGAAACACCATATATTTT.

CDR3 region: CASSPVAIDYEQYF. The CDR3 DNA follows: TGTGCCAGCTCGCCCGTCGCTATTGACTACGAGCAGTACTTC. J is TRBJ2-7 and V is TRBV18; D gene uncertain. Trimming stripped 6 bases from V and 3 bases from J, with 15 bases between. Germline lookup yields CDR1 KGHSH and CDR2 LQKENI. The CDR3 has 14 residues.

This chain uses TRBV28 with TRBJ2-5; 9 bases align to TRBD1. J was trimmed by 1 base and V by 5 bases; bases with no gene match: 5. The CDR3 length is 15 residues. Germline-derived CDR1 and CDR2 are MDHEN and SYDVKM. This chain's CDR3 is CASSNPGQGQETQYF. DNA of the CDR3: TGTGCCAGCAGTAACCCGGGACAGGGCCAAGAGACCCAGTACTTC.

The chain links TRBV2 to TRBJ1-1; no definite D call. Germline V gives CDR1 SNHLY, CDR2 FYNNEI. The CDR3 contains 13 residues. Trimming removed 7 bases from V and 3 bases from J, with 12 bases in between. The CDR3 protein is CASNYREDTEAFF. Here the CDR3 DNA reads TGTGCCAGCAACTATAGGGAGGACACTGAAGCTTTCTTT.

The gene calls are TRBV18 and TRBJ2-4; tentative D call: TRBD2 (6 bases). V dropped 6 bases and J dropped 6 bases, with 18 bases sitting between them. The CDR3 covers 15 residues. From germline, CDR1 is KGHSH and CDR2 LQKENI. The CDR3 loop is CASSPGEGEGNIQYF. CDR3 bases: TGTGCCAGCTCCCCGGGGGAAGGTGAAGGAAACATTCAGTACTTC.

The rearrangement joins TRBV6-1 to TRBJ2-7, with 8 bases that match TRBD1. Germline V lookup: CDR1 MNHNS, CDR2 SASEGT. CDR3 length: 12 residues. V shed 7 bases and J 4 bases; nucleotides not matched to a gene: 3. CDR3 in DNA: TGTGCCAGCATTAACAGGGGGTACGAGCAGTACTTC. Translation: CASINRGYEQYF.

The chain combines TRBV28 with TRBJ2-7, with TRBD1 as a possible D gene (6 bases). The V gene's germline CDR1 is MDHEN and CDR2 SYDVKM. This CDR3 spans 14 amino acids. V was clipped by 7 bases and J by 2 bases, with 15 bases between them. The CDR3 bases are TGTGCCAGCAACCGGGACAAGTTACCCTACGAGCAGTACTTC. This sequence encodes CASNRDKLPYEQYF.

This clone came up a few times. The junction departs from germline at one end; a sequencing error may be responsible. The V call is TRBV15, the J call TRBJ2-4; TRBD2 matches at 7 bases. This CDR3 comprises 18 residues. CDR1 is LNHNV and CDR2 is YYDKDF in the germline V gene (reference sequence). CDR3 nucleotide sequence: TGTGCCACCAGCAGAGACCGAGTGCGGGAGTGGACCAAAAACAGTCAGTACTTC. The encoded protein is CATSRDRVREWTKNSQYF.

Turning to this clone: Since no conserved phenylalanine or tryptophan closes the CDR3, a read error is the likely cause. The DNA is omitted, as the CDR3 cannot be located on it reliably, and the CDR3 follows TCRdb's listing. The genes are TRBV5-6 and TRBJ2-7; the D call of TRBD1 is as the table states it, not checked on the DNA. Including both end residues, the CDR3 is 11 amino acids long. Germline V CDR1 and CDR2: SGHDT, YYEEEE. CDR3 amino acids: CASSLGAGGRS.

The V call is TRBV7-3, the J call TRBJ2-6; D not resolved. CDR1 is SGHTA, CDR2 FQGTGA, per germline. There are 15 residues in the CDR3. V lost 5 bases and J lost 0, with 8 bases in between. Here the CDR3 DNA reads TGTGCCAGCAGCCCCTCCGGCTCTGGGGCCAACGTCCTGACTTTC. This sequence encodes CASSPSGSGANVLTF.